The 11 T cell receptor beta chains below come from one sample, sequenced in a study of OX40 agonist ivuxolimab in advanced cancers. The protocol was immunoSEQ multiplex PCR, while the TCRdb copy is restricted to in-frame clones and leaves out a portion. This table has about 76,000 clones, 75% to 90% appearing once. The specimen was CD4+ or CD8+ T cells sorted from blood, collected in a trial of the OX40 agonist ivuxolimab. The source of these receptors is an adult with an advanced solid tumor such as melanoma, head and neck, liver or kidney cancer.

This rearrangement joins TRBV29-1 to TRBJ2-5; 7 bases map to TRBD2. From germline, CDR1 is SQVTM and CDR2 ANQGSEA. The V gene end was trimmed by 4 bases and the J gene end by 2 bases; junction bases not matched to a gene: 4. There are 13 residues in the CDR3. The CDR3 loop reads CSVAGGVQETQYF. CDR3 coding DNA: TGCAGCGTTGCGGGGGGAGTACAAGAGACCCAGTACTTC.

The rearrangement uses TRBV15 and TRBJ2-7; D may correspond to TRBD1 or TRBD2 (5 bases each). The CDR3 length is 16 residues. Germline CDR1 is LNHNV and CDR2 is YYDKDF (reference sequence). Trimming removed 3 bases from V and 2 bases from J, with 17 bases in between. CDR3 bases: TGTGCCACCAGCAGCTCAGGGAGTCCTTCTCCCTACGAGCAGTACTTC. As protein: CATSSSGSPSPYEQYF.

The rearrangement uses TRBV2 and TRBJ2-3; 7 nucleotides line up with TRBD2. J was trimmed by 1 base and V by 8 bases; bases with no gene match: 6. This CDR3 region has 14 residues. The germline CDR1 and CDR2 sequences are SNHLY and FYNNEI. The CDR3 bases are TGTGCCAGCTGTAGACTAGCCCGCACAGATACGCAGTATTTT. Its protein is CASCRLARTDTQYF.

This rearrangement joins TRBV11-2 to TRBJ2-1; the match to TRBD2 covers 9 bases. Germline values: CDR1 SGHAT, CDR2 FQNNGV. V dropped 1 base and J dropped 7; count of bases not matched to a gene: 5. CDR3 size: 15 residues. The CDR3 loop reads CASSLGAGGPNEQFF. CDR3 nucleotides: TGTGCCAGCAGCTTAGGGGCGGGGGGGCCGAATGAGCAGTTCTTC.

This clone was found once. V and J are TRBV11-2 and TRBJ1-2, with a weak D call TRBD1 (5 bases). With 5 bases removed from V and 4 bases from J, the gap between germline ends came to 14 bases. CDR3 length: 14 amino acids. Germline values: CDR1 SGHAT, CDR2 FQNNGV. The chain's CDR3 is CASSPSTGVYGYTF. DNA of the CDR3: TGTGCCAGCAGCCCGTCCACAGGAGTCTATGGCTACACCTTC.

The chain couples TRBV5-1 to TRBJ2-1; no clear D gene. The CDR3 covers 16 residues. V lost 0 bases and J lost 3, with 13 bases in between. Germline V lookup: CDR1 SGHRS, CDR2 YFSETQ. The CDR3 protein is CASSLGNGPFYNEQFF. DNA for the CDR3: TGCGCCAGCAGCTTGGGGAATGGGCCTTTCTACAATGAGCAGTTCTTC.

For the CDR3, the DNA is TGCAGCGCCGCTGCGGGGACGAACACTGAAGCTTTCTTT. Translation gives CSAAAGTNTEAFF. This sequence joins TRBV29-1 and TRBJ1-1; D possibly corresponds to TRBD1 (5 bases). The CDR3 covers 13 residues. Trimming stripped 7 bases from V and 1 base from J, with 13 bases between. Per germline, CDR1 SQVTM and CDR2 ANQGSEA.

The chain carries TRBV5-4 and TRBJ1-2; TRBD1 is a possible D gene (5 bases). CDR3 length: 15 amino acids. Germline V gene lookup returns CDR1 SGHNT and CDR2 YYREEE (reference sequence). The V gene lost 0 bases and the J gene lost 4 bases, with 13 bases spanning the gap. The CDR3 spells CASSLGSGGTYGYTF. For the CDR3, the DNA is TGTGCCAGCAGCTTGGGTTCCGGGGGGACCTATGGCTACACCTTC.

V and J are TRBV11-2 and TRBJ2-5; D remains unclear. V was trimmed by 4 bases and J by 0 bases, leaving 0 bases between them. The CDR3 has 11 amino acids. CDR1 is SGHAT and CDR2 is FQNNGV in the germline V gene. The CDR3 protein is CASSYQETQYF. Written as DNA, the CDR3 is TGTGCCAGCAGCTACCAAGAGACCCAGTACTTC.

The chain joins TRBV7-2 to TRBJ2-7; 7 positions agree with TRBD2. The CDR3 extends over 14 amino acids. Germline loops: CDR1 SGHTA, CDR2 FQGNSA. Germline trimming cut 4 bases from V and 2 bases from J; bases unmatched to any gene: 5. The chain's CDR3 is CASSYKRGTYEQYF. The CDR3 DNA follows: TGTGCCAGCAGCTACAAGCGGGGCACCTACGAGCAGTACTTC.

This chain links TRBV27 with TRBJ1-5; D not certain. From germline, CDR1 is MNHEY and CDR2 SMNVEV (reference sequence). The CDR3 sequence is 13 residues long. Trimming removed 4 bases from V and 1 base from J, with 5 bases in between. The CDR3 DNA follows: TGTGCCAGCAGTTCCGACAGCAATCAGCCCCAGCATTTT. Translation: CASSSDSNQPQHF.